This T cell receptor beta chain was identified in a study of T cell responses to AZD1222 COVID-19 vaccine. This table comes from immunoSEQ multiplex PCR, and its TCRdb copy is limited to in-frame clones, with some not included. In the table there are some 83,000 clones, 90% of which are singletons. The CDR3 contains 14 residues. Germline CDR1 LNHNV, CDR2 YYDKDF (reference sequence). The V end lost 1 base, the J end lost 4 bases, and 10 bases lay between the germline ends. The sample was peripheral blood, taken on day 0 of AZD1222 vaccination. This chain links TRBV15 with TRBJ1-2, with D possibly being TRBD1 (5 bases). The receptor's source is an adult in good health. The CDR3 is CATSRAGTSYGYTF. DNA for the CDR3: TGTGCCACCAGCAGAGCCGGGACTTCCTATGGCTACACCTTC.